Below, 4 T cell receptor beta chains from the same sample are listed, as sequenced in a study of beta chain features in type 1 diabetes. The isolated RNA, all of it, was reverse transcribed, so expressed TCRB transcripts were what got sequenced. This table comes from immunoSEQ multiplex PCR, and its TCRdb copy is limited to in-frame clones, with some not included. The data contain hundreds of thousands of clones, approximately 28% of them singletons. Source material: naive CD4+ T cells from blood. The receptors were sampled from a man between 18 and 29 years old in good health.

This clone was seen only a few times. The V call is TRBV30, the J call TRBJ2-7; D possibly corresponds to TRBD1 (5 bases). Trimming took off 0 bases at V and 2 bases at J, with 8 bases between the two ends. Germline values: CDR1 GTSNPN, CDR2 SVGIG (reference sequence). CDR3 length: 13 amino acids. CDR3: CAWSVRDTYEQYF. CDR3 coding DNA: TGTGCCTGGAGTGTCAGGGATACCTACGAGCAGTACTTC.

The chain joins TRBV6-5 to TRBJ2-7; 8 bases are shared with TRBD2. Trimming removed 0 bases from V and 4 bases from J; junction bases left unmatched: 5. Germline V gene lookup returns CDR1 MNHEY and CDR2 SVGAGI. The CDR3 loop spans 15 amino acids. DNA of the CDR3: TGTGCCAGCAGTTACTCTGCTAGCGGGCGGTACGAGCAGTACTTC. Translation gives CASSYSASGRYEQYF.

This clone was found a few times. One end of the junction is discordant with germline, which a read error may explain. This rearrangement joins TRBV4-1 to TRBJ2-2, with D hard to call. CDR3 length equals 12 residues. Germline V gene lookup returns CDR1 MGHRA and CDR2 YSYEKL. The CDR3 here is CASSQNSGELFF. CDR3 sequence (DNA): TGCGCCAGCAGCCAAAACAGCGGGGAGCTGTTTTTT.

The gene calls are TRBV7-2 and TRBJ2-6, with 7 positions matching TRBD1. Germline V gene data show CDR1 as SGHTA and CDR2 as FQGNSA. V was clipped by 8 bases and J by 0 bases; unmatched bases: 10. The CDR3 covers 17 residues. This CDR3 is CASLPDRTFSGANVLTF. In DNA, the CDR3 is TGTGCCAGCTTACCGGACAGGACCTTCTCTGGGGCCAACGTCCTGACTTTC.